The 14 T cell receptor beta chains below all came from one sample that was sequenced in a study of blood T cells in healthy people across ages. With a J-beta primer mix and a sample-barcoded 5' primer, a second PCR ran roughly 7 to 11 cycles. TCRdb ran MiXCR on the 5' RACE reads and lists one entry per CDR3 protein. The sample has approximately 1.5 million distinct CDR3 sequences; less than 45% are singletons. The sample comprised blood. These receptors originate from a woman younger than 30 in good health.

The chain is built from TRBV10-3 and TRBJ1-2; D ambiguous. Germline V CDR1 and CDR2: ENHRY, SYGVKD. V was cut by 0 bases and J by 2 bases, with 10 bases left in between. CDR3 length: 15 amino acids. The CDR3 DNA reads as TGTGCCATCAGTGAGTCAGCCAGGCCCAACTATGGCTACACCTTC. Its protein is CAISESARPNYGYTF.

This clonotype was recorded once. This CDR3 reads CASSVVEGEQYF. CDR3 DNA sequence: TGTGCCAGCAGCGTAGTGGAGGGCGAGCAGTACTTC. The chain couples TRBV9 to TRBJ2-4; TRBD2 might be the D (6 bases). The J call may be incorrect, as the DNA end agrees better with TRBJ2-7. CDR3 length equals 12 residues. The germline CDR1 and CDR2 sequences are SGDLS and YYNGEE.

This clonotype was detected only a few times. A much larger clone differs by one base, so this may be a read error. The chain carries TRBV7-2 and TRBJ2-1; TRBD2 agrees at 9 bases. With 4 bases clipped from V and 3 bases from J, the junction kept 4 bases outside the gene matches. CDR3 length equals 15 residues. Germline V gives CDR1 SGHTA, CDR2 FQGNSA. The CDR3 is CASSSGTSFYNEQFF. The CDR3 bases are TGTGCCAGCAGCTCCGGGACTAGCTTCTACAATGAGCAGTTCTTC. Full variable domain (outside the CDR3, taken from reference TRBV7-2 and TRBJ2-1): GAGVSQSPSNKVTEKGKDVELRCDPISGHTALYWYRQSLGQGLEFLIYFQGNSAPDKSGLPSDRFSAERTGGSVSTLTIQRTQQEDSAVYLCASSSGTSFYNEQFFGPGTRLTVL.

The chain joins TRBV20-1 to TRBJ2-1; D might be TRBD2 (6 bases). The V and J ends lost 6 bases and 3 bases respectively, with 24 bases between them. Germline V CDR1 and CDR2: DFQATT, SNEGSKA (reference sequence). The CDR3 totals 17 residues. CDR3 in DNA: TGCAGTGCCCCGGTCGAAAACCAACGGGACTTCTACAATGAGCAGTTCTTC. Protein product: CSAPVENQRDFYNEQFF.

This clonotype turned up a few times. CDR3 in DNA: TGTGCCAGCATCGAAAGTACTACCAGGCAAAAGCAGTTCTTC. Protein sequence: CASIESTTRQKQFF. The chain couples TRBV7-2 to TRBJ2-1, with D unclear. Germline lookup yields CDR1 SGHTA and CDR2 FQGNSA. The CDR3 extends over 14 amino acids. Trimming pared 7 bases from V and 11 bases from J, leaving 21 bases between.

The chain couples TRBV12-3 or TRBV12-4 to TRBJ1-5; D may be TRBD1 (5 bases). Trimming removed 4 bases at V and 0 bases at J, with 10 bases between. This CDR3 has 15 amino acids. This CDR3 reads CASSWGGTSNQPQHF. CDR3 DNA: TGTGCCAGCAGTTGGGGGGGGACTAGCAATCAGCCCCAGCATTTT.

This clonotype was seen a single time. This sequence joins TRBV5-1 and TRBJ2-1; a weak D match, TRBD1 (7 bases). The assigned J gene may be wrong: the sequence end matches TRBJ2-7 better. The length of the CDR3 is 15 residues. Germline CDR1 reads SGHRS; CDR2 reads YFSETQ. CDR3 coding DNA: TGCGCCAGCAGCTTTCAGGGGGACTCCTACAATGAGCAGTACTTC. Amino acid sequence: CASSFQGDSYNEQYF.

J is TRBJ2-5 and V is TRBV12-3 or TRBV12-4; TRBD2 is a possible D gene (5 bases). V was cut by 6 bases and J by 7 bases, with 12 bases left in between. The CDR3 is 12 amino acids. CDR3 sequence reads: CASSTEVGTQYF. DNA of the CDR3: TGTGCCAGCAGCACGGAGGTAGGGACCCAGTACTTC.

This clonotype was counted between two and nine times. The chain combines TRBV6-6 with TRBJ1-5; D possibly corresponds to TRBD1 (5 bases). The CDR3 consists of 15 residues. V was clipped by 5 bases and J by 5 bases, with 16 bases between them. Germline assignment: CDR1 MNHNY and CDR2 SVGAGI (reference sequence). This CDR3 is CASSDSLRAYQPQHF. The CDR3, as DNA: TGTGCCAGCAGTGACAGTCTGAGGGCATATCAGCCCCAGCATTTT.

The J gene is TRBJ2-7, the V gene TRBV7-9; 8 nucleotides agree with TRBD1. The CDR3 spans 15 residues. J gave up 7 bases and V 5 bases, and 13 bases lay outside the gene matches. Per germline, CDR1 SEHNR and CDR2 FQNEAQ (reference sequence). CDR3 bases: TGTGCCAGCAGCAAGGACAGGGCCCTTTACAATGAGCAGTACTTC. Protein: CASSKDRALYNEQYF.

Note on this clonotype: A read error may account for a junction end that differs from germline. V usage is TRBV6-2 or TRBV6-3 and J usage is TRBJ2-1, with 8 bases that match TRBD2. Germline CDR1 reads MNHEY; CDR2 reads SVGEGT. The CDR3 contains 14 residues. The CDR3 DNA sequence: TGTGCCAGCAGTTACCTTAGCGGGACGAATGAGCGGTTCTTC. Protein sequence: CASSYLSGTNERFF.

This clonotype was seen only once. The chain joins TRBV27 to TRBJ2-1; TRBD2 agrees at 8 bases. CDR3 length: 15 amino acids. Germline lookup yields CDR1 MNHEY and CDR2 SMNVEV (reference sequence). Unmatched junction bases numbered 10, after V lost 8 bases and J lost 4 bases. The chain's CDR3 is CASGDTSGSYNEQFF. CDR3 bases: TGTGCCAGCGGGGATACTAGCGGCAGTTACAATGAGCAGTTCTTC.

This clonotype was detected a few times. V gene TRBV2 combines with J gene TRBJ2-1; TRBD2 agrees at 8 bases. Germline trimming cut 3 bases from V and 3 bases from J; bases unmatched to any gene: 10. CDR3 length equals 17 residues. Germline V gene data show CDR1 as SNHLY and CDR2 as FYNNEI. In DNA form, the CDR3 reads TGTGCCAGCAGTGACCCGGGACAAGGGACTAGCTACAATGAGCAGTTCTTC. Protein product: CASSDPGQGTSYNEQFF.

The chain links TRBV29-1 to TRBJ2-7; no definite D call. Germline V gene data show CDR1 as SQVTM and CDR2 as ANQGSEA. Trimming stripped 6 bases from V and 2 bases from J, with 14 bases between. The CDR3 runs 13 residues. DNA of the CDR3: TGCAGCGTAGTCCTGCTGGGAACCTACGAGCAGTACTTC. This encodes CSVVLLGTYEQYF.